This TCR beta chain emerged from a study of shared clonotypes between healthy human individuals (dated by TCRdb to between 2020 and 2021). Describing the broader study: The cohort comprised two women and three men aged 18 to 49 years. For each donor, three plates each were used for CD4 naive and CD4 memory, two plates were used for CD8 naive, and one plate was used for CD8 memory. Blood TCR repertoires of about 5 healthy adults were deeply sequenced to estimate repertoire size and the extent of clonotype sharing between individuals. Libraries were prepared and TCR repertoires were sequenced by different laboratories using diverse techniques, in order to increase sequencing depth and limit assay-specific biases. Per donor, leukapheresis produced somewhere between about 0.9 and 9.5 billion PBMCs. Study-level results and caveats: Estimated clonotype richness was generally larger for naive than for memory subsets. Higher generation probabilities were observed for clonotypes shared by all four sorted-subset donors than for non-shared clonotypes. Pairwise subsampling led to the expectation that sequencing depth would affect the degree of clonotype sharing among donors. Sampling was limited to blood, and TCR repertoires in tissue likely differ from TCR repertoires in blood. Even with the large sequencing depth, rarefaction of the sorted-subset datasets indicated that sequencing was incomplete. Sharing across a few donors was observed for around 4.8% of naive CD4, 3% to 3.5% of naive CD8, 2% to 2.5% of memory CD4, and around 0.4% of memory CD8 clonotypes. Because the study included only a small number of donors, the genetic and exposure-history diversity represented was limited.

V was cut back by 0 bases and J by 2 bases, leaving a gap of 13 bases between them. The CDR3, cysteine through phenylalanine, is 16 amino acids long. Only the CDR3 DNA stays, 48 bases, in frame from base 1. The germline V gene gives CDR1 as SGDLS and CDR2 as YYNGEE. Using the deep immunoSEQ assay, multiplex PCR amplified TCR CDR3 regions from genomic DNA. Extracted genomic DNA from each cell subset was spread evenly across all wells of several immunoSEQ 96-well plates, with each plate serving as a replicate. For sorted subsets, approximately 190 ng of genomic DNA, equivalent to roughly 30,000 T cell genomes, went into each replicate PCR. Purified libraries were measured with a Qubit 3.0 fluorometer, size-checked on a Bioanalyzer 2100, and measured again with the KAPA Library Quantification kit. A separate single-read 150-cycle Illumina NextSeq 550 flow cell was used to sequence each immunoSEQ 96-well plate. Per the original workflow: Because the immunoSEQ output included only junctional sequences and no quality scores, the filtering could not be the same as the filtering used for full-length reads. Sequences were annotated with PyIR, a Python wrapper for IgBLAST v1.9, and V/J genes and CDR3 were assigned using IMGT germline references. Reads were removed for weak V/J assignments (E-value above 1e-6), missing CDR3, stop codons, out-of-frame junctions, or ambiguous translated residues. A V3J clonotype was defined by an identical inferred V gene, J gene, and CDR3 amino acid sequence. Percentage overlap between repertoires was computed as shared unique clonotypes divided by the size of the smaller repertoire. Richness of each repertoire was evaluated using RTK rarefaction, the Chao1 estimator, and Recon v2.1 estimates of unobserved clonotypes. Generation probabilities for all TCRbeta clonotypes obtained by the gDNA method from several donors were computed using OLGA. In TCRdb, the immuneACCESS table is reduced to in-frame sequences with V and J assigned. These tables do not hold every clone; where another copy was compared, an unresolved V gene accounts for under half, and the others remain unexplained. That table is the source of V, J and clone size, and D and trimming were worked out from the DNA. The sample records about 2.2 million clones, just under 95% of which are singletons. Jointly, the top ten make up around 1.8% of the sample.

CD8 naive samples were CD45RO-negative cells positively selected for CCR7, giving a CD45RA+CCR7+ population that excluded TemRA cells. The donors were healthy, HIV-negative adults with no recently reported acute infections or vaccinations. All donors were Caucasian adults living in Nashville, Tennessee, USA. Blood was collected by leukapheresis, and PBMCs were isolated by Ficoll-Histopaque density gradient centrifugation and then cryopreserved in liquid nitrogen vapor phase. Purity and quantity of every magnetically sorted T cell population were checked by analytical flow cytometry. Genomic DNA was isolated from every sorted fraction and measured by UV absorbance on a Nanodrop 2000c. On this clone itself: What this receptor recognizes is not known. Base qualities are missing; no much larger clone stands one base away.

This receptor chain uses TRBV9 and TRBJ2-3; TRBD2 is a possible D gene, resting on 5 matching bases. The sequence came from a man between 18 and 35 years old in good health. Some clones in this sample may be carry-over from other donors' samples. Input material: naive CD8+ T cells from PBMCs. The sample's cell subset or site label, decoded: CD45RA+CCR7+. This receptor has the CDR3 CASSVGFEGLTDTQYF. The nucleotide sequence is given as TGTGCCAGCAGCGTAGGATTCGAGGGTCTCACAGATACGCAGTATTTT.